What follows are 10 T cell receptor beta chains derived from one specimen sequenced in a study of cytomegalovirus exposure and HLA in healthy donors. The PCR used 60 Vbeta and 13 Jbeta primers. TCRdb's table, derived via immunoSEQ multiplex PCR, lists solely in-frame clones and lacks some. The table has some 130,000 clones, around 80% seen once. The material sequenced was PBMCs. The receptors come from a man under 40 in good health.

The chain carries TRBV5-4 and TRBJ2-7; tentatively, D is TRBD1 (5 bases). V was cut by 0 bases and J by 5 bases, with 12 bases left in between. There are 14 residues in the CDR3. Germline V gene sequence: CDR1 SGHNT, CDR2 YYREEE (reference sequence). The CDR3 nucleotides read TGTGCCAGCAGCTTGGTGGGGCGGTTCGACGAGCAGTACTTC. As protein: CASSLVGRFDEQYF.

V usage is TRBV7-9 and J usage is TRBJ2-7, with D perhaps matching TRBD2 (7 bases). CDR1 is SEHNR, CDR2 FQNEAQ, per germline (reference sequence). Trimming removed 5 bases from V and 4 bases from J, with 18 bases in between. This CDR3 spans 15 amino acids. Here the CDR3 reads CASSPGASGPYEQYF. CDR3 DNA sequence: TGTGCCAGCAGCCCAGGGGCTAGCGGACCTTACGAGCAGTACTTC.

The chain carries TRBV5-1 and TRBJ2-3, with TRBD2 matching over 9 bases. The CDR3 consists of 16 residues. Germline V CDR1 and CDR2: SGHRS, YFSETQ. V shed 4 bases and J 0 bases; nucleotides not matched to a gene: 6. CDR3 coding DNA: TGCGCCAGCAGCCCAGGACTAGCGATGAGCACAGATACGCAGTATTTT. Translating gives CASSPGLAMSTDTQYF.

This chain links TRBV7-2 with TRBJ1-6, with 10 bases lining up with TRBD1. The ends lost 0 bases at V and 9 bases at J; junction bases unmatched: 5. The CDR3 runs 16 residues. Germline V gene sequence: CDR1 SGHTA, CDR2 FQGNSA. The CDR3 DNA sequence: TGTGCCAGCAGCTTAGCGACAGGGGGCGCAAGTTCACCCCTCCACTTT. Protein sequence: CASSLATGGASSPLHF.

The chain is built from TRBV7-3 and TRBJ2-1; D is unresolved. CDR3 length: 14 amino acids. With 5 bases removed from V and 8 bases from J, the gap between germline ends came to 16 bases. Per germline, CDR1 SGHTA and CDR2 FQGTGA. The CDR3 here is CASSPLLSGHEQFF. The DNA for the CDR3 is TGTGCCAGCAGCCCCCTCCTATCTGGTCATGAGCAGTTCTTC.

The J gene is TRBJ2-1, the V gene TRBV19, with 7 bases that match TRBD1. The junction had 3 bases not matched to a gene; V was cut back by 4 bases and J by 6 bases. The CDR3 extends over 13 amino acids. The germline V gene has CDR1 LNHDA and CDR2 SQIVND (reference sequence). The CDR3 bases are TGTGCCAGTAGTAGGGGACAGAGCAATGAGCAGTTCTTC. As protein: CASSRGQSNEQFF.

This clone was recorded once. The V call is TRBV7-2, the J call TRBJ1-3; D uncertain. CDR1 is SGHTA, CDR2 FQGNSA, per germline. This CDR3 region has 13 residues. V lost 3 bases, J lost 11 bases, and 14 bases lay in between. The CDR3: CASSLELGRAIYF. DNA for the CDR3: TGTGCCAGCAGCTTGGAGCTCGGCCGCGCCATATATTTT.

The CDR3 bases are TGTGCCAGCAGCTTAGACGGGAGGGCCCGGGAGACCCAGTACTTC. This encodes CASSLDGRARETQYF. The chain carries TRBV7-9 and TRBJ2-5, with TRBD2 identical over 8 bases. The germline V gene has CDR1 SEHNR and CDR2 FQNEAQ (reference sequence). The J segment lost 5 bases and the V segment lost 1 base, leaving 6 bases of the junction unmatched. The CDR3 is 15 residues long. The full variable domain, with the rest looked up from reference TRBV7-9 and TRBJ2-5, is DTGVSQNPRHKITKRGQNVTFRCDPISEHNRLYWYRQTLGQGPEFLTYFQNEAQLEKSRLLSDRFSAERPKGSFSTLEIQRTEQGDSAMYLCASSLDGRARETQYFGPGTRLLVL.

This chain connects TRBV29-1 to TRBJ1-2, with 7 bases lining up with TRBD1. CDR3 length: 15 residues. Germline V lookup: CDR1 SQVTM, CDR2 ANQGSEA. J was trimmed by 4 bases and V by 1 base; bases with no gene match: 9. CDR3 nucleotide sequence: TGCAGCGTTGAAGGCCTAGAGGGGGCGGGCTATGGCTACACCTTC. This encodes CSVEGLEGAGYGYTF.

The V and J genes are TRBV7-3 and TRBJ2-3, with 7 nucleotides matching TRBD2. Germline CDR1 and CDR2: SGHTA and FQGTGA. The CDR3 totals 17 residues. Trimming cost V 2 bases and J 2 bases; bases outside gene matches: 10. The DNA for the CDR3 is TGTGCCAGCAGCTTAGTTGCAAGCGGGGCGGTCACAGATACGCAGTATTTT. Protein: CASSLVASGAVTDTQYF.